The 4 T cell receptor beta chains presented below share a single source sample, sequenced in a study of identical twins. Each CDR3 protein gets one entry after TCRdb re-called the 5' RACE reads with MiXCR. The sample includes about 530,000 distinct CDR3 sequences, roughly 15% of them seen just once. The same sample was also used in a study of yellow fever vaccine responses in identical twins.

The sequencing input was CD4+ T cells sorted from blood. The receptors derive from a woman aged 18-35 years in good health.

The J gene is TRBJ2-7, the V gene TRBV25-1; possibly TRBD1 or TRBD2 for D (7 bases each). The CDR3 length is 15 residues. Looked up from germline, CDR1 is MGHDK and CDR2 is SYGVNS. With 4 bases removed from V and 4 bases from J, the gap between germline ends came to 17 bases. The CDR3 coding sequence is TGTGCCAGCAGTGGAGGTTGGCAGGGGGGGTACGAGCAGTACTTC. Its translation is CASSGGWQGGYEQYF.

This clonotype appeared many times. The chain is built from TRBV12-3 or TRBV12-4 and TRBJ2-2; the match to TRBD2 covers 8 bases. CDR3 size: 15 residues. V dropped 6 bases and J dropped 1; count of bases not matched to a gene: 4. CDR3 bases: TGTGCCAGCAGGACGGGACTAGAGAACACCGGGGAGCTGTTTTTT. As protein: CASRTGLENTGELFF.

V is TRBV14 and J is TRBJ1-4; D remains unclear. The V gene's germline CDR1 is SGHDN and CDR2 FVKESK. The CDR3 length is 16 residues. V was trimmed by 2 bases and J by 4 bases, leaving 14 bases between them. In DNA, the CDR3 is TGTGCCAGCAGCCAACTCAAGTCACGACTTAATGAAAAACTGTTTTTT. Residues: CASSQLKSRLNEKLFF.

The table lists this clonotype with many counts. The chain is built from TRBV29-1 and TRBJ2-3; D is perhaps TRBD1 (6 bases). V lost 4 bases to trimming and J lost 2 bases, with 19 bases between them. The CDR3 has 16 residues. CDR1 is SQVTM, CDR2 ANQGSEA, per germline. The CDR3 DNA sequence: TGCAGCGTTGGTGGGGGAAAGGGACAACCCACAGATACGCAGTATTTT. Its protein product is CSVGGGKGQPTDTQYF.